Listed below are T cell receptor beta chains from one sample, sequenced in a study of monozygotic twins with inflammatory bowel disease. TCRdb reanalyzed the 5' RACE reads and collapses them to one entry per CDR3 protein, without DNA. This sample's table reports some 90,000 distinct CDR3 sequences. Sequenced input: blood. The source is a human donor with ulcerative colitis or Crohn's disease, or a healthy co-twin of an affected twin (not recorded which). Each CDR3 is given with its conserved first and last residue. The size entry is marked missing in some rows and otherwise reads once, few, many or a size class.

>TRBV2|TRBJ2-3|.
CASSEIGLTSGVTDTQYF
>TRBV4-2|TRBJ1-2|.
CASSPPGTLSYGYTF
>TRBV20-1|TRBJ1-1|.
CSARRGGQNTEAFF
>TRBV5-1|TRBJ1-2|.
CASSSQGDYGYTF
>TRBV7-3|TRBJ2-6|.
CASSLTPRTGGRSGANVLTF
>TRBV18|TRBJ1-6|medium-sized
CASSRTNSPLHF
>TRBV12-3/TRBV12-4|TRBJ2-1|.
CASSWSDRRPHNEQFF
>TRBV6-5|TRBJ1-1|.
CASSHSTEAFF
>TRBV20-1|TRBJ1-2|.
CSADLRTAPYGYTF
>TRBV20-1|TRBJ1-6|.
CSARGGGRVRGNSPLHF
>TRBV5-1|TRBJ1-2|.
CASSSEGYGYTF
>TRBV29-1|TRBJ1-5|.
CSVTTGSNQPQHF
>TRBV27|TRBJ1-6|.
CASSQVRNSPLHF
>TRBV6-5|TRBJ2-7|.
CASSYGGGLAIYEQYF
>TRBV29-1|TRBJ2-3|.
CSVVNRRARSGTDTQYF
>TRBV12-3/TRBV12-4|TRBJ2-7|.
CASSSFDEQYF
>TRBV5-1|TRBJ2-1|.
CASGQEVGEQFF
>TRBV27|TRBJ2-7|.
CASSLSGALSYEQYF
>TRBV28|TRBJ1-1|.
CASSTRRGQSEAFF
>TRBV7-6|TRBJ2-6|.
CASSPPGQLTF
>TRBV7-2|TRBJ1-5|.
CASSQGGWSNQPQHF
>TRBV19|TRBJ1-4|.
CASSIGEKLFF
>TRBV5-6|TRBJ1-5|.
CASSSQIMGQPQHF
>TRBV7-6|TRBJ2-7|.
CASSLSDRGLYEQYF
>TRBV5-1|TRBJ2-3|.
CASSSLAGDTQYF
>TRBV7-3|TRBJ2-2|.
CASRPDRGIGELFF
>TRBV12-3/TRBV12-4|TRBJ2-5|.
CASSFLAGRETQYF
>TRBV27|TRBJ1-1|.
CASSPPGRYTEAFF
>TRBV7-2|TRBJ2-3|.
CASSRTGTSPDTQYF
>TRBV5-1|TRBJ2-1|.
CASSFTGSSYNEQFF
>TRBV20-1|TRBJ1-2|.
CSASRGGDGYTF
>TRBV18|TRBJ2-7|.
CASSPPSGLDEQYF
>TRBV7-9|TRBJ2-7|.
CASSLSDPGEQYF
>TRBV15|TRBJ2-5|.
CATSSAQETQYF
>TRBV5-1|TRBJ2-5|.
CASSLAVSGGAQETQYF
>TRBV10-3|TRBJ2-1|.
CAISRLTDSSYNEQFF
>TRBV2|TRBJ1-5|.
CASSEAEWQPQHF
>TRBV27|TRBJ2-7|.
CASSLSQTGQGGEQYF
>TRBV10-3|TRBJ1-1|.
CAISVNQGAEAFF
>TRBV7-9|TRBJ2-1|.
CASSSLGTYTENEQFF
>TRBV20-1|TRBJ2-1|.
CSASPSGGFGSYNEQFF
>TRBV10-3|TRBJ1-1|.
CAISEGPLNTEAFF
>TRBV12-3/TRBV12-4|TRBJ2-2|.
CASKPYTRHPTGELFF
>TRBV7-9|TRBJ2-1|.
CASSSKRASYNEQFF
>TRBV20-1|TRBJ2-5|.
CSATPGARGQETQYF
>TRBV18|TRBJ1-1|.
CASSPGQGPITEAFF
>TRBV10-3|TRBJ2-1|.
CAISEGGGDEQFF
>TRBV5-1|TRBJ2-1|.
CASSLGAGHKFF
>TRBV12-3/TRBV12-4|TRBJ1-2|.
CASSLAHGGGYTF